This TCR beta chain is from a study of blood T cell repertoires in COVID-19. The CDR3 consists of 17 residues. From germline, CDR1 is LGHDT and CDR2 YNNKEL (reference sequence). Trimming left V 3 bases short and J 1 base short, with 18 bases between. Authors' processing steps: It was from reference gene primer amplification that nucleated cell counts were estimated. The table came from immunoSEQ multiplex PCR; TCRdb's copy has only in-frame clones and leaves some out. V, J and clone size derive from that table, while D and trimming were established from the DNA sequence. Seen here are approximately 300,000 clones, more than 75% observed once, and the top ten hold roughly a tenth.

Input material: PBMCs or T cells enriched from blood (not recorded which). The source is a woman aged 18-29 years who had recovered from COVID-19. This chain connects TRBV3-1 (or the pseudogene TRBV3-2) to TRBJ1-1, with D perhaps matching TRBD1 (6 bases). The CDR3 region has the DNA TGTGCCAGCAGCCATGTCAGCCGGACAGATTGGAACACTGAAGCTTTCTTT. Its protein is CASSHVSRTDWNTEAFF.